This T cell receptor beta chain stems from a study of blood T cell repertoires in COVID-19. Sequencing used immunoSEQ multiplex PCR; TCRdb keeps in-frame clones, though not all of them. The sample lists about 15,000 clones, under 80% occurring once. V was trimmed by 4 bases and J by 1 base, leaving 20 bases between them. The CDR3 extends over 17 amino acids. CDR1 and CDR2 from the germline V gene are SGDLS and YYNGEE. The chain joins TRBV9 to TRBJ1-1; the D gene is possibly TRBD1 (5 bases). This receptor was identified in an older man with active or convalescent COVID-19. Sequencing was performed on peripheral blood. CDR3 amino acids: CASSPAPRVSANTEAFF. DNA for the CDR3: TGTGCCAGCAGCCCAGCCCCCAGGGTTTCCGCGAACACTGAAGCTTTCTTT.